The 5 T cell receptor beta chains below come from one sample, sequenced in a study of vaccination and CD4 T cells after COVID-19. Oncomine TCR Beta short-read sequencing was applied to DNA from cultured CD4+ T cells. Genomic DNA was drawn out of CD4+ T cells grown in culture. Via MiXCR, TCRdb re-called the PCR reads, giving one row per CDR3 protein. The data contain 10,000 or so distinct CDR3 sequences, 32% of them singletons. Antigen specificity for these receptors is unknown. Regarding treatment: 10-day PBMC culture with coronavirus spike peptide pools or control peptides (ViraFEST assay). According to the study, CD4+ T cells from the unexposed donor were gathered ahead of the COVID-19 pandemic (2011-2018). The sequenced sample consisted of CD4+ T cells from blood, cultured in vitro. The receptor source for this set is a human donor in good health.

V gene TRBV19 combines with J gene TRBJ2-3; D unresolved. Per the germline V gene, CDR1 is LNHDA and CDR2 is SQIVND (reference sequence). The CDR3 is 13 amino acids. With 3 bases removed from V and 1 base from J, the gap between germline ends came to 5 bases. In nucleotides, the CDR3 is TGTGCCAGTAGTATCAGCCGCACAGATACGCAGTATTTT. It encodes CASSISRTDTQYF.

This clonotype was observed a few times. A read error may account for a junction end that differs from germline. V is TRBV10-3 and J is TRBJ2-1; 7 bases map to TRBD1. CDR3 size: 16 residues. Germline loops: CDR1 ENHRY, CDR2 SYGVKD. The CDR3 nucleotides are TGTGCCAGCAGTGAACAAGGGGGCCTTATCAGGAATGAGCAGTTCTTC. As protein: CASSEQGGLIRNEQFF.

This clonotype was seen more than once but under ten times. The V gene is TRBV20-1, the J gene TRBJ2-5; D perhaps matches TRBD2 (5 bases). Looked up from germline, CDR1 is DFQATT and CDR2 is SNEGSKA (reference sequence). The CDR3 extends over 10 amino acids. CDR3 in amino acids: CSGGGETQYF. DNA for the CDR3: TGCAGCGGCGGAGGAGAGACCCAGTACTTC.

This clonotype appeared a single time. The chain carries TRBV29-1 and TRBJ1-1; TRBD1 might be the D (6 bases). The germline V gene has CDR1 SQVTM and CDR2 ANQGSEA. V lost 0 bases and J lost 7, with 15 bases in between. This CDR3 region has 14 residues. The CDR3 region has the DNA TGCAGCGTTGAAGATAATCGGGGGCGGAGTGAAGCTTTCTTT. It yields the protein CSVEDNRGRSEAFF.

This chain joins TRBV30 and TRBJ1-5, with a weak D call TRBD1 (5 bases). Germline V gene data show CDR1 as GTSNPN and CDR2 as SVGIG (reference sequence). Trimming left V 5 bases short and J 1 base short, with 9 bases between. The CDR3 runs to 13 residues. CDR3 sequence reads: CAWSRDSNQPQHF. CDR3 bases: TGTGCCTGGTCGCGGGACAGCAATCAGCCCCAGCATTTT.